The rows below give T cell receptor beta chains drawn from one sample of a study of shared clonotypes between healthy human individuals. Profiled with immunoSEQ multiplex PCR; TCRdb holds only in-frame clones, not every one. This sample has approximately 590,000 clones, with 95% to 96% found just once. Material: naive CD8+ T cells sorted from blood. Receptors were obtained from a woman in her 30s in good health. Both conserved end residues are part of each CDR3. Each record gives: clone size, D gene, V gene, J gene, CDR3 protein, CDR3 DNA. The D gene is left open where the match is weak. Clone size appears in some rows only: once, few, many, or a class for an expanded clone.

abundance: .
d_gene: TRBD1
v_gene: TRBV6-4
j_gene: TRBJ2-7
CDR3aa: CASRGDDRDRVNSYEQYF
CDR3nt: TGTGCCAGCAGAGGAGATGACAGGGATAGGGTAAACTCCTACGAGCAGTACTTC

abundance: .
d_gene: TRBD2
v_gene: TRBV30
j_gene: TRBJ2-5
CDR3aa: CAWSVLSSGTYQETQYF
CDR3nt: TGTGCCTGGAGTGTACTATCTAGCGGAACCTACCAAGAGACCCAGTACTTC

abundance: .
d_gene: .
v_gene: TRBV6-5
j_gene: TRBJ2-2
CDR3aa: CASSYGTGELFF
CDR3nt: TGTGCCAGCAGTTATGGGACCGGGGAGCTGTTTTTT

abundance: .
d_gene: .
v_gene: TRBV5-1
j_gene: TRBJ2-1
CDR3aa: CASSLGRRVAGYNEQFF
CDR3nt: TGCGCCAGCAGCTTGGGTCGACGGGTCGCGGGGTACAATGAGCAGTTCTTC

abundance: .
d_gene: .
v_gene: TRBV7-2
j_gene: TRBJ1-1
CDR3aa: CASSPLGVMDSEAFF
CDR3nt: TGTGCCAGCAGCCCCCTGGGGGTCATGGACTCTGAAGCTTTCTTT

abundance: .
d_gene: .
v_gene: TRBV7-9
j_gene: TRBJ2-7
CDR3aa: CASSSSPGVGYEQYF
CDR3nt: TGTGCCAGCAGCAGTTCTCCCGGGGTTGGCTACGAGCAGTACTTC

abundance: once
d_gene: .
v_gene: TRBV9
j_gene: TRBJ2-7
CDR3aa: CASSPGQRSYEQYF
CDR3nt: TGTGCCAGCAGCCCAGGACAGCGCTCCTACGAGCAGTACTTC

abundance: .
d_gene: TRBD2
v_gene: TRBV28
j_gene: TRBJ2-5
CDR3aa: CASSWPGGQETQYF
CDR3nt: TGTGCCAGCAGTTGGCCGGGAGGGCAAGAGACCCAGTACTTC

abundance: once
d_gene: TRBD1
v_gene: TRBV6-1
j_gene: TRBJ1-1
CDR3aa: CASSELGGSEAFF
CDR3nt: TGTGCCAGCAGTGAATTAGGGGGCTCTGAAGCTTTCTTT

abundance: .
d_gene: TRBD1
v_gene: TRBV4-1
j_gene: TRBJ2-7
CDR3aa: CASSQSPTGGYEQYF
CDR3nt: TGCGCCAGCAGCCAATCGCCGACAGGGGGATACGAGCAGTACTTC

abundance: .
d_gene: .
v_gene: TRBV6-5
j_gene: TRBJ1-2
CDR3aa: CASSHVEAGDGYTF
CDR3nt: TGTGCCAGCAGCCACGTGGAGGCAGGGGATGGCTACACCTTC

abundance: .
d_gene: TRBD1
v_gene: TRBV30
j_gene: TRBJ2-7
CDR3aa: CAWSGDRAEFYEQYF
CDR3nt: TGTGCCTGGAGTGGTGACAGGGCGGAATTCTACGAGCAGTACTTC

abundance: .
d_gene: .
v_gene: TRBV11-2
j_gene: TRBJ1-5
CDR3aa: CASSLDWGAGQPQHF
CDR3nt: TGTGCCAGCAGCTTAGATTGGGGGGCAGGTCAGCCCCAGCATTTT

abundance: .
d_gene: .
v_gene: TRBV27
j_gene: TRBJ1-5
CDR3aa: CASKVQGRGQPQHF
CDR3nt: TGTGCCAGCAAAGTCCAGGGGCGAGGTCAGCCCCAGCATTTT

abundance: .
d_gene: TRBD1
v_gene: TRBV7-9
j_gene: TRBJ2-5
CDR3aa: CASSLIRDSRQETQYF
CDR3nt: TGTGCCAGCAGCTTAATAAGGGACAGCCGCCAAGAGACCCAGTACTTC

abundance: .
d_gene: .
v_gene: TRBV2
j_gene: TRBJ1-2
CDR3aa: CASSEGAEGSYGYTF
CDR3nt: TGTGCCAGCAGTGAAGGAGCGGAGGGAAGCTATGGCTACACCTTC

abundance: .
d_gene: .
v_gene: TRBV27
j_gene: TRBJ2-7
CDR3aa: CASSLVSGGDSYEQYF
CDR3nt: TGTGCCAGCAGTTTAGTAAGTGGCGGGGACTCCTACGAGCAGTACTTC

abundance: .
d_gene: .
v_gene: TRBV27
j_gene: TRBJ2-1
CDR3aa: CASGAGAASYNEQFF
CDR3nt: TGTGCCAGCGGGGCTGGGGCTGCTTCCTACAATGAGCAGTTCTTC

abundance: .
d_gene: TRBD2
v_gene: TRBV27
j_gene: TRBJ2-1
CDR3aa: CASSLSSGSAYNEQFF
CDR3nt: TGTGCCAGCAGTTTATCTAGCGGGAGCGCCTACAATGAGCAGTTCTTC

abundance: .
d_gene: .
v_gene: TRBV6-4
j_gene: TRBJ1-1
CDR3aa: CASSDSITAEAFF
CDR3nt: TGTGCCAGCAGTGACTCGATTACGGCTGAAGCTTTCTTT

abundance: .
d_gene: TRBD1
v_gene: TRBV7-3
j_gene: TRBJ1-6
CDR3aa: CASSLDGTGFSPLHF
CDR3nt: TGTGCCAGCAGCTTAGACGGGACAGGGTTTTCACCCCTCCACTTT

abundance: .
d_gene: .
v_gene: TRBV27
j_gene: TRBJ1-1
CDR3aa: CASSPHSRTEAFF
CDR3nt: TGTGCCAGCAGTCCCCATTCGAGGACTGAAGCTTTCTTT

abundance: .
d_gene: TRBD2
v_gene: TRBV19
j_gene: TRBJ2-1
CDR3aa: CASSIDREGVDEQFF
CDR3nt: TGTGCCAGTAGTATAGATCGGGAGGGGGTCGATGAGCAGTTCTTC

abundance: .
d_gene: .
v_gene: TRBV7-8
j_gene: TRBJ1-2
CDR3aa: CASRSVWSGYTF
CDR3nt: TGTGCCAGCAGAAGTGTGTGGTCTGGCTACACCTTC

abundance: .
d_gene: .
v_gene: TRBV27
j_gene: TRBJ2-2
CDR3aa: CASRLRANTGELFF
CDR3nt: TGTGCCAGCAGACTCCGGGCGAACACCGGGGAGCTGTTTTTT

abundance: .
d_gene: TRBD2
v_gene: TRBV7-9
j_gene: TRBJ2-7
CDR3aa: CASSSSPGLAGIYEQYF
CDR3nt: TGTGCCAGCAGCTCGAGCCCTGGACTAGCGGGAATCTACGAGCAGTACTTC

abundance: .
d_gene: TRBD1
v_gene: TRBV6-6
j_gene: TRBJ1-3
CDR3aa: CATHRGSGPGNTIYF
CDR3nt: TGTGCCACCCACAGGGGCTCCGGACCTGGAAACACCATATATTTT

abundance: .
d_gene: .
v_gene: TRBV5-6
j_gene: TRBJ1-2
CDR3aa: CASSLDSYGYTF
CDR3nt: TGTGCCAGCAGCTTGGACAGCTATGGCTACACCTTC

abundance: .
d_gene: .
v_gene: TRBV21-1
j_gene: TRBJ2-1
CDR3aa: CASSIRTGEIYNEQFF
CDR3nt: TGTGCCAGCAGCATCCGGACAGGGGAAATCTACAATGAGCAGTTCTTC

abundance: .
d_gene: .
v_gene: TRBV28
j_gene: TRBJ1-1
CDR3aa: CASSSVTEAFF
CDR3nt: TGTGCCAGCAGTTCTGTCACTGAAGCTTTCTTT

abundance: once
d_gene: .
v_gene: TRBV27
j_gene: TRBJ1-1
CDR3aa: CASSERKWTEAFF
CDR3nt: TGTGCCAGCAGTGAAAGAAAGTGGACTGAAGCTTTCTTT

abundance: .
d_gene: .
v_gene: TRBV27
j_gene: TRBJ2-1
CDR3aa: CASSFWGDNEQFF
CDR3nt: TGTGCCAGCAGTTTTTGGGGGGACAATGAGCAGTTCTTC

abundance: .
d_gene: TRBD1
v_gene: TRBV27
j_gene: TRBJ1-2
CDR3aa: CASSITGGGDGYTF
CDR3nt: TGTGCCAGCAGTATTACAGGGGGCGGAGATGGCTACACCTTC